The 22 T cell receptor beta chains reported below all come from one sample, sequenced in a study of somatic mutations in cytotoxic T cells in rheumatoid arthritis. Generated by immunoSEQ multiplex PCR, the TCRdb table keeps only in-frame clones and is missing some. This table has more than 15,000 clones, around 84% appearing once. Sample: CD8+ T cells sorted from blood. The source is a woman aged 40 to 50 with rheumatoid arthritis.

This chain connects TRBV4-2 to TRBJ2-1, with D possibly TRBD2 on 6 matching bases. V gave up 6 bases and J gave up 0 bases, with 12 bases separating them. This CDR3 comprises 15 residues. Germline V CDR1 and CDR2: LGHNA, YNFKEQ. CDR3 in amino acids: CASRRDDSSYNEQFF. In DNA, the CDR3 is TGTGCCAGCAGGCGGGACGATAGCTCCTACAATGAGCAGTTCTTC.

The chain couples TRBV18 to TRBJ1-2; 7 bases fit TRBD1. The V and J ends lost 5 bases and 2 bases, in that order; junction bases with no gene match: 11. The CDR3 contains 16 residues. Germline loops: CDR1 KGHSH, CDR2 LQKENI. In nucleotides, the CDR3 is TGTGCCAGCTCATCGGGACAGTCATATGTCAACTATGGCTACACCTTC. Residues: CASSSGQSYVNYGYTF.

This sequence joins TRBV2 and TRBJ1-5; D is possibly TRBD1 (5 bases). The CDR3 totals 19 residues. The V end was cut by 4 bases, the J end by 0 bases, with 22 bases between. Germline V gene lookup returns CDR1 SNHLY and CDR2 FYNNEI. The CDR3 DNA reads TGTGCCAGCAGTGCAATTACAGGCCTAAACCATAATAGCAATCAGCCCCAGCATTTT. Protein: CASSAITGLNHNSNQPQHF.

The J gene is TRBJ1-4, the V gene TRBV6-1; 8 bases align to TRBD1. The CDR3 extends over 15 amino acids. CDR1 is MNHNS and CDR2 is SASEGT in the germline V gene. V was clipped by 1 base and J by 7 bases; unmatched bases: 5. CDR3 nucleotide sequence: TGTGCCAGCAGTGAAGGCCAGGGGGCTATTGAAAAACTGTTTTTT. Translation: CASSEGQGAIEKLFF.

CDR3 DNA: TGTGCCAGCAGATTTGGAGAGTCGGATGAAAAACTGTTTTTT. Protein product: CASRFGESDEKLFF. This chain uses TRBV6-6 with TRBJ1-4; D not certain. V was cut by 6 bases and J by 6 bases, with 14 bases left in between. Germline CDR1 MNHNY, CDR2 SVGAGI (reference sequence). The CDR3 loop spans 14 amino acids.

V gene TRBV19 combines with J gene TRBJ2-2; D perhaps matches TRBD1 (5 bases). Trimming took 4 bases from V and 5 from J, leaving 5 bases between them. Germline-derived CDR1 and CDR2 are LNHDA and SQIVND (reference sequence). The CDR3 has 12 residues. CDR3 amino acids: CASSKGTGELFF. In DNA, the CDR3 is TGTGCCAGTAGTAAGGGGACCGGGGAGCTGTTTTTT.

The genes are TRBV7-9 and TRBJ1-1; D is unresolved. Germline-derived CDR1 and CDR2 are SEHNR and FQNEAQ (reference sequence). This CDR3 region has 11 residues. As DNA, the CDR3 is TGTGCGGCAATTGGGAACACTGAAGCTTTCTTT. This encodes CAAIGNTEAFF.

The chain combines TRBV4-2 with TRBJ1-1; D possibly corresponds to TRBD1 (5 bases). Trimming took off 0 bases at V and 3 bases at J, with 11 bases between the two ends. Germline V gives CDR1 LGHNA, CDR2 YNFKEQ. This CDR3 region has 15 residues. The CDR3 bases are TGTGCCAGCAGCCAAGAGGCGACACAGGACACTGAAGCTTTCTTT. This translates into CASSQEATQDTEAFF.

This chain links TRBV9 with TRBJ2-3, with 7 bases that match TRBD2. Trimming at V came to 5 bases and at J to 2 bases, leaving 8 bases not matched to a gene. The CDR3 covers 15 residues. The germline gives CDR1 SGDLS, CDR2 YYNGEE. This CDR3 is CASRSPRENTDTQYF. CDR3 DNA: TGTGCCAGCAGATCCCCGCGGGAGAACACAGATACGCAGTATTTT.

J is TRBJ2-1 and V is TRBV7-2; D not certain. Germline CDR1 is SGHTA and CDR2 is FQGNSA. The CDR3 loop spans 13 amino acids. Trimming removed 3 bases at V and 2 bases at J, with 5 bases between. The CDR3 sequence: CASSLSPYNEQFF. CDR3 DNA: TGTGCCAGCAGCTTGTCTCCCTACAATGAGCAGTTCTTC.

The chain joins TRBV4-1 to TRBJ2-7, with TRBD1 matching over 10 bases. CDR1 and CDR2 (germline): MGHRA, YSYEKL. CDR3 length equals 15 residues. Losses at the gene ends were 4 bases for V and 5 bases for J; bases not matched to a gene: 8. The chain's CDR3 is CASSPRTGGAHEQYF. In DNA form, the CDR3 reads TGCGCCAGCAGCCCCCGGACAGGGGGGGCCCACGAGCAGTACTTC.

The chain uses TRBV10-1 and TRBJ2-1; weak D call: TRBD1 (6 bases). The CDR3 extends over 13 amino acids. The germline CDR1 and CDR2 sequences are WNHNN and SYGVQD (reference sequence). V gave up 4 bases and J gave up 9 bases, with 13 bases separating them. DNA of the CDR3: TGCGCCAGCAGTGGGGGGCCTTTACTTGAGCAGTTCTTC. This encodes CASSGGPLLEQFF.

CDR3 sequence (DNA): TGTGCCAGCAGCGTCCCCGCGGGCGGGGGGTCCGGGGATGAGCAGTTCTTC. It translates to CASSVPAGGGSGDEQFF. The chain has TRBV9 and TRBJ2-1, with 8 nucleotides matching TRBD2. Unmatched junction bases numbered 15, after V lost 2 bases and J lost 8 bases. CDR1 and CDR2 from the germline V gene are SGDLS and YYNGEE. The CDR3 extends over 17 amino acids.

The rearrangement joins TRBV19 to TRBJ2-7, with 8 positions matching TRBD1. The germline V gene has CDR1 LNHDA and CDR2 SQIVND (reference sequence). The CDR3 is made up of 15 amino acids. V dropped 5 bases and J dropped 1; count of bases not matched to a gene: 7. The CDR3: CASSPRDRLSYEQYF. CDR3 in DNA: TGTGCCAGTAGTCCCCGGGACAGGCTGTCCTACGAGCAGTACTTC.

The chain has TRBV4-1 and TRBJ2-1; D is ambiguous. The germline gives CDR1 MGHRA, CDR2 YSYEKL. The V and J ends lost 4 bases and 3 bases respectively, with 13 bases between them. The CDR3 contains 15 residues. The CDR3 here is CASSPQPESYNEQFF. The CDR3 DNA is TGCGCCAGCAGCCCTCAGCCGGAGAGCTACAATGAGCAGTTCTTC.

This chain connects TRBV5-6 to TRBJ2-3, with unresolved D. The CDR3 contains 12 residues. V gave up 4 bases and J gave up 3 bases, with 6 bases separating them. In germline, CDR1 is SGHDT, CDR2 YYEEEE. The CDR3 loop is CASSPGTDTQYF. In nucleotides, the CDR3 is TGTGCCAGCAGCCCAGGTACAGATACGCAGTATTTT.

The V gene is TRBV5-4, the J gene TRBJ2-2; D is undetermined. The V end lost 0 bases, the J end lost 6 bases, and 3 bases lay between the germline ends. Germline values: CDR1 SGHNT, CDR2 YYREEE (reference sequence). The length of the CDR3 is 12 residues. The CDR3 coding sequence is TGTGCCAGCAGCTTGGGAGCCGGGGAGCTGTTTTTT. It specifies CASSLGAGELFF.

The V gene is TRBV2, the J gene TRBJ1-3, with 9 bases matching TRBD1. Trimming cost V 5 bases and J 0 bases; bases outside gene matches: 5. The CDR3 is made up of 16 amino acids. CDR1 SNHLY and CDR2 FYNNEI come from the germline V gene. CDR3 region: CASSYWDRASGNTIYF. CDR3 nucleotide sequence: TGTGCCAGCAGTTATTGGGACAGGGCCTCTGGAAACACCATATATTTT.

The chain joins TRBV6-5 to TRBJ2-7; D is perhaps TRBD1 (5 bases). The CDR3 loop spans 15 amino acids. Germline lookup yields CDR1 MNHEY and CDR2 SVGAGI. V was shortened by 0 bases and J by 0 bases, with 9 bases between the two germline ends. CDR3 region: CASSYSADSSYEQYF. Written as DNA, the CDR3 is TGTGCCAGCAGTTACTCCGCCGACAGCTCCTACGAGCAGTACTTC.

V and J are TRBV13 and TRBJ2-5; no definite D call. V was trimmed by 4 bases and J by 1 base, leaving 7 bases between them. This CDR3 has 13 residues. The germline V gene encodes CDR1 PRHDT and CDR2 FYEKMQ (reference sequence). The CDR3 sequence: CASSSPRQETQYF. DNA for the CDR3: TGTGCCAGCAGCTCCCCGCGCCAAGAGACCCAGTACTTC.

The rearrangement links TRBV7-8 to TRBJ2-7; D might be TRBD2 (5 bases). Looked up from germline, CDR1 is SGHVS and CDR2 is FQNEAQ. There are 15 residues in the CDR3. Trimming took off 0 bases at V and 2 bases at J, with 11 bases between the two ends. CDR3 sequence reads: CASSLAPSTPYEQYF. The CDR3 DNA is TGTGCCAGCAGCTTAGCTCCTAGCACCCCCTACGAGCAGTACTTC.

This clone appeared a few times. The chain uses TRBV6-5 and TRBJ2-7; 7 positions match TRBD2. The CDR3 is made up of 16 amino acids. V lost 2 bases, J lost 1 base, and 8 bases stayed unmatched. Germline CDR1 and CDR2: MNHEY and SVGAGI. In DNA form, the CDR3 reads TGTGCCAGCAGTTACACCGAGGCTAGCGGTTCCTACGAGCAGTACTTC. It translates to CASSYTEASGSYEQYF.